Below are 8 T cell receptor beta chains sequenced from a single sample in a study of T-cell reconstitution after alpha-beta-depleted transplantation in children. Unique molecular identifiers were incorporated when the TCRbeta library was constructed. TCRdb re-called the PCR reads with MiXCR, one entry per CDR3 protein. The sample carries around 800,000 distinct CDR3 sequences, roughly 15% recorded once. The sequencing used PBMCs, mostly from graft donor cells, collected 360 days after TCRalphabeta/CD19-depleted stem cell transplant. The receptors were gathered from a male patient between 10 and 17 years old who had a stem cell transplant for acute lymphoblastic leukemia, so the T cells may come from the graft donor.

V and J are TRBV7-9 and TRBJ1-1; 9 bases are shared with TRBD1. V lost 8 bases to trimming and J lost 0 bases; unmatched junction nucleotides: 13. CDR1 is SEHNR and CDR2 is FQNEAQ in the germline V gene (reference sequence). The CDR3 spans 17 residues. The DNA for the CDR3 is TGTGCCAGCCCTTATCTTGCCGGGACAGGGTTGAACACTGAAGCTTTCTTT. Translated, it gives CASPYLAGTGLNTEAFF.

CDR3 loop: CASSGTGSLYSNQPQHF. The CDR3 bases are TGTGCCAGCAGCGGGACAGGCTCCCTGTATAGCAATCAGCCCCAGCATTTT. The chain carries TRBV7-9 and TRBJ1-5; TRBD1 matches at 8 bases. Germline assignment: CDR1 SEHNR and CDR2 FQNEAQ (reference sequence). This CDR3 contains 17 residues. V shed 5 bases, J shed 0 bases, and the junction held 9 bases outside the gene matches. Full variable domain (rest looked up from reference TRBV7-9 and TRBJ1-5): DTGVSQNPRHKITKRGQNVTFRCDPISEHNRLYWYRQTLGQGPEFLTYFQNEAQLEKSRLLSDRFSAERPKGSFSTLEIQRTEQGDSAMYLCASSGTGSLYSNQPQHFGDGTRLSIL.

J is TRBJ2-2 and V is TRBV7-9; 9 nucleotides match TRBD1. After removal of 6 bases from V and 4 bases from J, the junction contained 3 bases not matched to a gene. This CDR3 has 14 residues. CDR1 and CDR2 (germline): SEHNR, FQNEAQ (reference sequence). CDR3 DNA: TGTGCCAGCAGGAGACAGGGGGGCACCGGGGAGCTGTTTTTT. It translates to CASRRQGGTGELFF.

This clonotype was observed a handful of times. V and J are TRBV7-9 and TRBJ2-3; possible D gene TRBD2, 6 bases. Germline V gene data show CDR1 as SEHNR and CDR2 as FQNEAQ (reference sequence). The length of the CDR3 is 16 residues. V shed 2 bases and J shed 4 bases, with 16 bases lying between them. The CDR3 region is CASSLTQRADADTQYF. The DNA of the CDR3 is TGTGCCAGCAGCTTAACCCAGCGGGCAGATGCAGATACGCAGTATTTT.

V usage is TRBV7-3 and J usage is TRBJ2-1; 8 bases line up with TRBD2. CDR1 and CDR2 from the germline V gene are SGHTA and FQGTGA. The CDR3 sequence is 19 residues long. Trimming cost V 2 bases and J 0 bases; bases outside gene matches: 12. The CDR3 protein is CASSLSHRTSRSSYNEQFF. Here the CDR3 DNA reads TGTGCCAGCAGCTTATCCCACCGGACTAGCCGTAGCTCCTACAATGAGCAGTTCTTC.

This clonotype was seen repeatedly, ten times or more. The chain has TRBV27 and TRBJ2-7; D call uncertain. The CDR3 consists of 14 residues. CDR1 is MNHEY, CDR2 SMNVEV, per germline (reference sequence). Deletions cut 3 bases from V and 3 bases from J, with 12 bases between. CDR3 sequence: CASSFGLEYYEQYF. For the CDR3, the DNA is TGTGCCAGCAGTTTTGGGTTAGAGTACTACGAGCAGTACTTC.

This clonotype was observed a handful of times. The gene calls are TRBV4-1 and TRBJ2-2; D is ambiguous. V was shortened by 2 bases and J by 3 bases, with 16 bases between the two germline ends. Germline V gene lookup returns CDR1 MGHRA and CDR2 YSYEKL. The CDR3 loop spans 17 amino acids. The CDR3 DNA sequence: TGCGCCAGCAGCCAAAGTTTTCCGACCGATTACACCGGGGAGCTGTTTTTT. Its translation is CASSQSFPTDYTGELFF.

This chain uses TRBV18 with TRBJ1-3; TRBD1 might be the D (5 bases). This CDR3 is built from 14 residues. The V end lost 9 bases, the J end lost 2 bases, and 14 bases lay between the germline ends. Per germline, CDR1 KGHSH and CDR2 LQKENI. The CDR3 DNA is TGTGCCAGTATAGGGGACCTGACTGGAAACACCATATATTTT. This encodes CASIGDLTGNTIYF.